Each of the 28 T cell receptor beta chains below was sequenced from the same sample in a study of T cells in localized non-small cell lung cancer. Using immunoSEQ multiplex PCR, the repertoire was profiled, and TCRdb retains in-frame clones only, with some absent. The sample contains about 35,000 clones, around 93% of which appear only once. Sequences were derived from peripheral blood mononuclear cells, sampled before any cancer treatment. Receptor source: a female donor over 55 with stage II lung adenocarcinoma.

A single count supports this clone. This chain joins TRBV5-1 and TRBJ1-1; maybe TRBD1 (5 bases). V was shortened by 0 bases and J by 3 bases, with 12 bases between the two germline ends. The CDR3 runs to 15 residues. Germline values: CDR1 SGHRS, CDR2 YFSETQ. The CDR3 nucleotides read TGCGCCAGCAGCTTGGAGGCAGGGAAGTACACTGAAGCTTTCTTT. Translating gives CASSLEAGKYTEAFF.

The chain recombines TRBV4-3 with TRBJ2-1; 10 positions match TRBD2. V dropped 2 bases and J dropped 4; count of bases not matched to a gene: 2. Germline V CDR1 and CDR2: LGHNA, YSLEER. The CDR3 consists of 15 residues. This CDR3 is CASSQLAGDYNEQFF. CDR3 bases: TGCGCCAGCAGCCAACTAGCGGGGGATTACAATGAGCAGTTCTTC.

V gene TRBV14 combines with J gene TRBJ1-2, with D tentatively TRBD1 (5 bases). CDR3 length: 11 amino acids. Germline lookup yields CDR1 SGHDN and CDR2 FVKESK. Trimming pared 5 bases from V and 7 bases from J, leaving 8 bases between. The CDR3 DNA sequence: TGTGCCAGCAGCTCCGGGGCTGGCTACACCTTC. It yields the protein CASSSGAGYTF. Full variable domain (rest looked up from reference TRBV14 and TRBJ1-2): EAGVTQFPSHSVIEKGQTVTLRCDPISGHDNLYWYRRVMGKEIKFLLHFVKESKQDESGMPNNRFLAERTGGTYSTLKVQPAELEDSGVYFCASSSGAGYTFGSGTRLTVV.

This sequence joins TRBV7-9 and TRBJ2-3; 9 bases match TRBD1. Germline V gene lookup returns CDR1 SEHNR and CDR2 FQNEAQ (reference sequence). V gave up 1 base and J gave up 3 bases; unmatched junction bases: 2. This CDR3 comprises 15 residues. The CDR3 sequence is CASSLGGTGTDTQYF. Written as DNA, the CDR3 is TGTGCCAGCAGCTTAGGCGGGACAGGGACAGATACGCAGTATTTT.

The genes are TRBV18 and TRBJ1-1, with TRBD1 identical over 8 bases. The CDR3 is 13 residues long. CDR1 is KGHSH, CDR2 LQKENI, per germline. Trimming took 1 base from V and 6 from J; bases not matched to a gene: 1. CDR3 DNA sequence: TGTGCCAGCTCACCACGGACAGGGCCTGAAGCTTTCTTT. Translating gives CASSPRTGPEAFF.

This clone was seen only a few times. In DNA, the CDR3 is TGTGCCAGCGGGACAGGATCGAACACCGGGGAGCTGTTTTTT. Residues: CASGTGSNTGELFF. This chain connects TRBV9 to TRBJ2-2, with 8 bases that match TRBD1. The CDR3 spans 14 residues. Germline V gene lookup returns CDR1 SGDLS and CDR2 YYNGEE. V lost 7 bases and J lost 0; bases outside the gene matches: 2. Full variable domain (missing parts from reference TRBV9 and TRBJ2-2): DSGVTQTPKHLITATGQRVTLRCSPRSGDLSVYWYQQSLDQGLQFLIQYYNGEERAKGNILERFSAQQFPDLHSELNLSSLELGDSALYFCASGTGSNTGELFFGEGSRLTVL.

CDR3 protein: CASAPPGLAAETQYF. DNA of the CDR3: TGTGCCAGCGCACCACCGGGACTAGCGGCGGAGACCCAGTACTTC. The V and J genes are TRBV2 and TRBJ2-5, with 11 bases lining up with TRBD2. Trimming removed 8 bases from V and 5 bases from J; junction bases left unmatched: 10. This CDR3 is 15 amino acids long. CDR1 SNHLY and CDR2 FYNNEI come from the germline V gene.

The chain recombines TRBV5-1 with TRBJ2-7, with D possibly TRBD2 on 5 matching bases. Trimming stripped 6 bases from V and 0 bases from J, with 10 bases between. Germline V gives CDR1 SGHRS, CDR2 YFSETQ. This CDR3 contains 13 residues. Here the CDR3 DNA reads TGCGCCAGCACTCGGGGTGGCTCCTACGAGCAGTACTTC. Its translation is CASTRGGSYEQYF. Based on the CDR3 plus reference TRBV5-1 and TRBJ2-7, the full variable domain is KAGVTQTPRYLIKTRGQQVTLSCSPISGHRSVSWYQQTPGQGLQFLFEYFSETQRNKGNFPGRFSGRQFSNSRSEMNVSTLELGDSALYLCASTRGGSYEQYFGPGTRLTVT.

The CDR3, as DNA: TGTGCCAGCAGCTTATCGACAGGGGGTATCTCCTACAATGAGCAGTTCTTC. The encoded protein is CASSLSTGGISYNEQFF. The chain couples TRBV7-8 to TRBJ2-1; the match to TRBD1 covers 9 bases. CDR1 is SGHVS, CDR2 FQNEAQ, per germline. V lost 2 bases, J lost 0 bases, and 5 bases stayed unmatched. The CDR3 is 17 residues long.

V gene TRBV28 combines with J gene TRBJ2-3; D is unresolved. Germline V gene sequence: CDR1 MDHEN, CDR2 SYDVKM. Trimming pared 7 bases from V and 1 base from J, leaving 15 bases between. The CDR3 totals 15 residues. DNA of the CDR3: TGTGCCAGCACCCCAGTTGGGGTGGGCACAGATACGCAGTATTTT. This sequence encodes CASTPVGVGTDTQYF.

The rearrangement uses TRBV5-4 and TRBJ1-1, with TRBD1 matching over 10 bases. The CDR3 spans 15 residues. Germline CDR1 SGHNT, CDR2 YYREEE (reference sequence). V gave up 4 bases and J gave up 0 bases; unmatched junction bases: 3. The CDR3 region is CASSRGQGMNTEAFF. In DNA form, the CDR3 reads TGTGCCAGCAGCAGGGGACAGGGGATGAACACTGAAGCTTTCTTT.

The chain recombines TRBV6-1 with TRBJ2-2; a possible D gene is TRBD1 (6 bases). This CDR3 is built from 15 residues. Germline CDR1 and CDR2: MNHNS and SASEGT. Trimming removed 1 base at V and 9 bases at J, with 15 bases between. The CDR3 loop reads CASSEEGTPRRELFF. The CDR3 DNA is TGTGCCAGCAGTGAAGAGGGGACACCGCGGCGGGAGCTGTTTTTT.

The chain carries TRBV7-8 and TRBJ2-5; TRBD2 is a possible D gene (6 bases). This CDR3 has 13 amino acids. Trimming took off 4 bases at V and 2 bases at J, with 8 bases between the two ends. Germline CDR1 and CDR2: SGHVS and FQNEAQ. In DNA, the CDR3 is TGTGCCAGCAGCTCGGGACTTCAAGAGACCCAGTACTTC. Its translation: CASSSGLQETQYF.

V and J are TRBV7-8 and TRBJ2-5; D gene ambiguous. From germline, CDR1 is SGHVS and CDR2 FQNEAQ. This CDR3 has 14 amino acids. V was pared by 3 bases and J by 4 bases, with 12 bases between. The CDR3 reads CASSLGPGRETQYF. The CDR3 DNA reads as TGTGCCAGCAGCTTGGGTCCAGGAAGAGAGACCCAGTACTTC.

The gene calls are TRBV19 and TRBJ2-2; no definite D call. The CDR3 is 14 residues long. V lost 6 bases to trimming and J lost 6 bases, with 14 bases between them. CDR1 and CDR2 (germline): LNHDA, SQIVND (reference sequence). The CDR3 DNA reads TGTGCCAGTAGCCTATATGGGGAAGCCGGGGAGCTGTTTTTT. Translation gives CASSLYGEAGELFF.

The CDR3 protein is CSAVTGNTQHF. In DNA, the CDR3 is TGCAGTGCTGTCACAGGAAACACTCAGCATTTT. The chain is built from TRBV20-1 and TRBJ1-5; possible D gene TRBD1, 5 bases. Trimming took off 5 bases at V and 13 bases at J, with 15 bases between the two ends. CDR1 and CDR2 from the germline V gene are DFQATT and SNEGSKA (reference sequence). The CDR3 is 11 residues long.

CDR3 DNA sequence: TGTGCCAGCAGCTTCCGAGCGGGAGAGCACGAGCAGTACTTC. The encoded protein is CASSFRAGEHEQYF. The V gene is TRBV7-2, the J gene TRBJ2-7; the match to TRBD2 covers 8 bases. The length of the CDR3 is 14 residues. Per germline, CDR1 SGHTA and CDR2 FQGNSA. J was trimmed by 5 bases and V by 3 bases; bases with no gene match: 6. Filled out from reference TRBV7-2 and TRBJ2-7, the complete variable domain reads GAGVSQSPSNKVTEKGKDVELRCDPISGHTALYWYRQSLGQGLEFLIYFQGNSAPDKSGLPSDRFSAERTGGSVSTLTIQRTQQEDSAVYLCASSFRAGEHEQYFGPGTRLTVT.

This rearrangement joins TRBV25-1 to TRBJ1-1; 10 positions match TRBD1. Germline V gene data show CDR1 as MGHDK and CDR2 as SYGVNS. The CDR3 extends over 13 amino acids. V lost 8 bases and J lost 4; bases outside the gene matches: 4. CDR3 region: CASAGTGATEAFF. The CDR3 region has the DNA TGTGCCAGCGCTGGGACAGGGGCCACTGAAGCTTTCTTT.

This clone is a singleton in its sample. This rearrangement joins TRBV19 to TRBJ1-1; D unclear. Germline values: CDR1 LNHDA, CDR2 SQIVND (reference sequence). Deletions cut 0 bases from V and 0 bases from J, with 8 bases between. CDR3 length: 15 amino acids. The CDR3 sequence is CASSIEGGLNTEAFF. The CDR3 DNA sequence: TGTGCCAGTAGTATAGAGGGAGGATTGAACACTGAAGCTTTCTTT.

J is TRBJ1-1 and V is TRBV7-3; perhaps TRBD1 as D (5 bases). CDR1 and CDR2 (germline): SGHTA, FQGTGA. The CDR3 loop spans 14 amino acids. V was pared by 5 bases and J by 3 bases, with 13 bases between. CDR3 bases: TGTGCCAGCAGCATGGGGGAACCGGACACTGAAGCTTTCTTT. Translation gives CASSMGEPDTEAFF.

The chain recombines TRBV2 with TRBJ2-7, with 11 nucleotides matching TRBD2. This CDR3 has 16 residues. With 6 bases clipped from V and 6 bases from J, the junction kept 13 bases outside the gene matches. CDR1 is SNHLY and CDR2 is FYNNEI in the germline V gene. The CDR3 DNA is TGTGCCAGCAGCTTACTAGCGGGAGTTACGGCAGGCGAGCAGTACTTC. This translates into CASSLLAGVTAGEQYF.

The CDR3 here is CASRYRLADTGELFF. As DNA, the CDR3 is TGTGCCAGCAGGTACCGACTAGCCGACACCGGGGAGCTGTTTTTT. The genes are TRBV7-2 and TRBJ2-2; 7 bases agree with TRBD2. V shed 6 bases and J 3 bases; nucleotides not matched to a gene: 7. The CDR3 length is 15 residues. In germline, CDR1 is SGHTA, CDR2 FQGNSA.

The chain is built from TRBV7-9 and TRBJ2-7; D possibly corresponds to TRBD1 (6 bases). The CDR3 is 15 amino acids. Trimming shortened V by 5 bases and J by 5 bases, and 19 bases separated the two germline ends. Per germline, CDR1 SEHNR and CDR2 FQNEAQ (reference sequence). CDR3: CASSPQTGLGNEQYF. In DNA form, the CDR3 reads TGTGCCAGCAGCCCGCAAACAGGGCTAGGGAACGAGCAGTACTTC.

The CDR3 bases are TGTGCCAGCAGACCTTCCCAGGGAAGTCAGCCCCAGCATTTT. As protein: CASRPSQGSQPQHF. V and J are TRBV6-6 and TRBJ1-5; a weak D match, TRBD1 (5 bases). The CDR3 is made up of 14 amino acids. Trimming left V 6 bases short and J 6 bases short, with 15 bases between. CDR1 and CDR2 from the germline V gene are MNHNY and SVGAGI (reference sequence).

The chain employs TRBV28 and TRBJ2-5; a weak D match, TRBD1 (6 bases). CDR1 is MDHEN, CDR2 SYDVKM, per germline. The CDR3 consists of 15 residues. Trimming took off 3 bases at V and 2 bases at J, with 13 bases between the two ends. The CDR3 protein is CASSLGATDQETQYF. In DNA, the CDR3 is TGTGCCAGCAGTTTGGGGGCGACAGATCAAGAGACCCAGTACTTC.

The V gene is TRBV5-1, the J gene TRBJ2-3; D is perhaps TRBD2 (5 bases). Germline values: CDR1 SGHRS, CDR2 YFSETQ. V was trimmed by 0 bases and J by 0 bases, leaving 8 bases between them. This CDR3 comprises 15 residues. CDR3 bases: TGCGCCAGCAGCTTGGCGGGGATTAGCACAGATACGCAGTATTTT. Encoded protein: CASSLAGISTDTQYF.

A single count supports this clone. CDR3 bases: TGTGCCAGCAGCTTAGAAGGGTCCTACACTGAAGCTTTCTTT. It codes for CASSLEGSYTEAFF. The chain carries TRBV11-2 and TRBJ1-1; the D is unclear. The CDR3 contains 14 residues. The germline V and J ends were trimmed by 0 bases and 3 bases, with 8 bases remaining between them. The germline V gene encodes CDR1 SGHAT and CDR2 FQNNGV.

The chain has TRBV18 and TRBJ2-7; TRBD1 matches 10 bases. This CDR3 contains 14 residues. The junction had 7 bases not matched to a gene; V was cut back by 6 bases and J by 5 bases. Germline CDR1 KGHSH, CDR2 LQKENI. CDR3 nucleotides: TGTGCCAGCTCTCAGACAGGGGGCATCGACGAGCAGTACTTC. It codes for CASSQTGGIDEQYF.